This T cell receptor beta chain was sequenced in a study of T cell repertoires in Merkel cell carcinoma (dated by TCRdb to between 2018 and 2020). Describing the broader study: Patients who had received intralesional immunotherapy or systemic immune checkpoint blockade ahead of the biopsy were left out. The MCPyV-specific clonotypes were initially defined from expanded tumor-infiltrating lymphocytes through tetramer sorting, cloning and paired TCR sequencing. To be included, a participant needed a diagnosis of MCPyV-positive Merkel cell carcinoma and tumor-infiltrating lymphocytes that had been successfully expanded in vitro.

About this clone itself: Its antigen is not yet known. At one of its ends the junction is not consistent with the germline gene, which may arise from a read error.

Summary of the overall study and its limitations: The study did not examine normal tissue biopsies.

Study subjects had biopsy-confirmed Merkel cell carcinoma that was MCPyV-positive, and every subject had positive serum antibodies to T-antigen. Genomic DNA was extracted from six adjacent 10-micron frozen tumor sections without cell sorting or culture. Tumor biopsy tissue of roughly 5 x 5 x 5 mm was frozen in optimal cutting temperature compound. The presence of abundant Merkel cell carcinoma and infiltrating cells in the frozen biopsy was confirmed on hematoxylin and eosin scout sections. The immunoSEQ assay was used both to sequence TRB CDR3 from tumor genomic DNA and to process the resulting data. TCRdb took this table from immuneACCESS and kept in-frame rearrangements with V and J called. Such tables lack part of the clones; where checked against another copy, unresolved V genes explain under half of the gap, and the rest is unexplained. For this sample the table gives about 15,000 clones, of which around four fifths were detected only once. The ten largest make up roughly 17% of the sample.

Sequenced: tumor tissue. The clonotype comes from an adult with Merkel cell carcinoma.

This receptor has the CDR3 CAGRLISTNEKLFF. The DNA sequence is as follows: TGTGCCGGCAGGCTTATATCAACTAATGAAAAACTGTTTTTT. The chain was built from TRBV6-5 and TRBJ1-4; no D segment can be confidently identified. As encoded in the germline V gene, CDR1 is MNHEY while CDR2 is SVGAGI. The CDR3 runs 14 amino acids, cysteine and phenylalanine included. Solely the CDR3 DNA is kept, with 42 bases framed from the first base.